Listed below are T cell receptor beta chains from one sample, sequenced in a study of cytomegalovirus exposure and HLA in healthy donors. Produced via immunoSEQ multiplex PCR; TCRdb's table is partial and in-frame only. Its listing shows under 65,000 clones. The specimen sequenced was PBMCs. These receptor sequences come from a woman aged 35 to 49 in good health and CMV-seronegative. The CDR3 runs from the conserved cysteine through the conserved F or W. The D gene is left open where the match is weak.

V gene	D gene	J gene	CDR3 DNA	CDR3 protein
TRBV6-5	TRBD2	TRBJ2-1	TGTGCCAGCAGTTCCCTAGCGGGAGGTAGGGATGAGCAGTTCTTC	CASSSLAGGRDEQFF
TRBV25-1	NA	TRBJ2-7	TGTGCCAGAAGCCATACCTACGAGCAGTACTTC	CARSHTYEQYF
TRBV10-2	NA	TRBJ1-4	TGCGCCAGCAGTGAGGCAGGCCAAGATTCTGAAAAACTGTTTTTT	CASSEAGQDSEKLFF
TRBV19	TRBD2	TRBJ2-2	TGTGCCAGTAGAAAGGGCGGGGGGGCCAAGGTCGGGGAGCTGTTTTTT	CASRKGGGAKVGELFF
TRBV19	NA	TRBJ1-1	TGTGCCAGTACCTTGTTTGCTTTCTTT	CASTLFAFF
TRBV28	TRBD1	TRBJ1-2	TGTGCCAGCAGTAGGGGGACAGGCGGATATGGCTACACCTTC	CASSRGTGGYGYTF
TRBV5-1	TRBD2	TRBJ2-7	TGCGCCAGCAGCTTCGGCGGACTAGCGGGAGACGAGCAGTACTTC	CASSFGGLAGDEQYF
TRBV18	NA	TRBJ1-3	TGTGCCAGCTCCGAATTGGGGGGCTCTGGAAACACCATATATTTT	CASSELGGSGNTIYF
TRBV18	TRBD2	TRBJ2-3	TGTGCCAGCTCACCGTACAGTAGCGGGAGTGCAACAGATACGCAGTATTTT	CASSPYSSGSATDTQYF
TRBV7-9	TRBD1	TRBJ1-2	TGTGCCAGCAGCTTATCATCGGACAGGGGCAATGGCTACACCTTC	CASSLSSDRGNGYTF
TRBV28	NA	TRBJ1-2	TGTGCCAGCAGTGGACAGAAGCACTATGGCTACACCTTC	CASSGQKHYGYTF